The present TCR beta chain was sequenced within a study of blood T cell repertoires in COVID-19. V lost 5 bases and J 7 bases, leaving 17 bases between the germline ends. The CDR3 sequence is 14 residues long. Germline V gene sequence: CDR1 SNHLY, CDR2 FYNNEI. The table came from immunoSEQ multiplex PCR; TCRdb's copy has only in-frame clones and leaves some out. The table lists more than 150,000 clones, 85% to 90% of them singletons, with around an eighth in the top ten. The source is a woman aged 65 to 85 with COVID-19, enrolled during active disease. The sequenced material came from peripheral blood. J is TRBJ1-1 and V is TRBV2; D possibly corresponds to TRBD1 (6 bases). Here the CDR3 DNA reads TGTGCCAGCAGTAACCCGGACAGCCTTCGTGAAGCTTTCTTT. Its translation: CASSNPDSLREAFF. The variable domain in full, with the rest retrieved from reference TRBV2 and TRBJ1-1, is EPEVTQTPSHQVTQMGQEVILRCVPISNHLYFYWYRQILGQKVEFLVSFYNNEISEKSEIFDDQFSVERPDGSNFTLKIRSTKLEDSAMYFCASSNPDSLREAFFGQGTRLTVV.